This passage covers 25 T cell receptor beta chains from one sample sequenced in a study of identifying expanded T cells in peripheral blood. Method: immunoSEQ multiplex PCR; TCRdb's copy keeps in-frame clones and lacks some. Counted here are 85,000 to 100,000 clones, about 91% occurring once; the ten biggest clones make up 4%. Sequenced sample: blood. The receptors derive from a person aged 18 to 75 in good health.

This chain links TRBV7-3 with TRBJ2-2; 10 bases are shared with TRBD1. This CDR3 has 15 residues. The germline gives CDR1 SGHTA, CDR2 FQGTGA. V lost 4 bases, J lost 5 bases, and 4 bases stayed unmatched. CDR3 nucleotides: TGTGCCAGCAGCTCTCGGACAGGGGGTACCGGGGAGCTGTTTTTT. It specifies CASSSRTGGTGELFF.

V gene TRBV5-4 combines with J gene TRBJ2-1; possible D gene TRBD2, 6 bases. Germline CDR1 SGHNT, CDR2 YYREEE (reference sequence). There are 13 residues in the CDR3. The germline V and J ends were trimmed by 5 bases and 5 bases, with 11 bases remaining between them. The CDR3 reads CASRAEGNNEQFF. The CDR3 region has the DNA TGTGCCAGCAGGGCGGAGGGCAACAATGAGCAGTTCTTC. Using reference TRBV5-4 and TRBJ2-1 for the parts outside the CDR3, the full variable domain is ETGVTQSPTHLIKTRGQQVTLRCSSQSGHNTVSWYQQALGQGPQFIFQYYREEENGRGNFPPRFSGLQFPNYSSELNVNALELDDSALYLCASRAEGNNEQFFGPGTRLTVL.

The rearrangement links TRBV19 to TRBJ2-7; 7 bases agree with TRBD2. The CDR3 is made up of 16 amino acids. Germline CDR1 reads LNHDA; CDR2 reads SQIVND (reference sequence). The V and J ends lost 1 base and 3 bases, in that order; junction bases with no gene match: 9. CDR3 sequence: CASSIGEGSGSYEQYF. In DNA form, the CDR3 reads TGTGCCAGTAGTATAGGGGAGGGCTCCGGTAGCTACGAGCAGTACTTC.

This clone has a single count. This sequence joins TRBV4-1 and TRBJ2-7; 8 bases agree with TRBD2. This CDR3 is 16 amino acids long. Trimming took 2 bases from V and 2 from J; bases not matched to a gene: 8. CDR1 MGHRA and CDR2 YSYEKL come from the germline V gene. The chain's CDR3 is CASSQSSGGPAYEQYF. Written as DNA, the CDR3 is TGCGCCAGCAGCCAAAGCAGCGGGGGACCAGCCTACGAGCAGTACTTC.

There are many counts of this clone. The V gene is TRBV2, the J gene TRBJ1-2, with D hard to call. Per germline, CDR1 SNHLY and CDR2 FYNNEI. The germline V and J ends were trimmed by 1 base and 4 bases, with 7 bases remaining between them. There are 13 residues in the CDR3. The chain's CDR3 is CASSEGEAYGYTF. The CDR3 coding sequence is TGTGCCAGCAGTGAAGGGGAAGCCTATGGCTACACCTTC.

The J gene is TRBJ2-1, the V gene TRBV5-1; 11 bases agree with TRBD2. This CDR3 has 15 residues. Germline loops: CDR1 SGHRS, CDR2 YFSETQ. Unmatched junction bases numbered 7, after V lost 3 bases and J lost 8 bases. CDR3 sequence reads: CASSSGTSGNDEQFF. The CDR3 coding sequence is TGCGCCAGCAGCTCCGGGACTAGCGGCAATGATGAGCAGTTCTTC.

Written as DNA, the CDR3 is TGTGCCACCAGCAGAGCTGATAATTCACCCCTCCACTTT. It yields the protein CATSRADNSPLHF. The V call is TRBV15, the J call TRBJ1-6, with D unclear. The CDR3 runs to 13 residues. V shed 1 base and J shed 5 bases, with 3 bases lying between them. From germline, CDR1 is LNHNV and CDR2 YYDKDF (reference sequence). The complete variable domain, with remaining parts taken from reference TRBV15 and TRBJ1-6, reads DAMVIQNPRYQVTQFGKPVTLSCSQTLNHNVMYWYQQKSSQAPKLLFHYYDKDFNNEADTPDNFQSRRPNTSFCFLDIRSPGLGDTAMYLCATSRADNSPLHFGNGTRLTVT.

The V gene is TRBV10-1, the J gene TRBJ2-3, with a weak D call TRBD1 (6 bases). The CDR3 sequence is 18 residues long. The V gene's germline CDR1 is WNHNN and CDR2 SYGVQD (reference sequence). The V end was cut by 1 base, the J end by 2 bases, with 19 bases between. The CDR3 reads CASSEWSLQGLLTDTQYF. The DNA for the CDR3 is TGCGCCAGCAGTGAGTGGAGTTTACAGGGCCTCCTCACAGATACGCAGTATTTT.

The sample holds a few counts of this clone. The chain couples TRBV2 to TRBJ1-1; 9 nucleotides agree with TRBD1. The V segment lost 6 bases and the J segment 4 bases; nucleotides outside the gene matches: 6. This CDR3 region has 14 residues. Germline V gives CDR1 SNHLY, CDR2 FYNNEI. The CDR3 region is CASRGDREGTEAFF. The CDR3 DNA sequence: TGTGCCAGCAGAGGGGACAGGGAGGGCACTGAAGCTTTCTTT.

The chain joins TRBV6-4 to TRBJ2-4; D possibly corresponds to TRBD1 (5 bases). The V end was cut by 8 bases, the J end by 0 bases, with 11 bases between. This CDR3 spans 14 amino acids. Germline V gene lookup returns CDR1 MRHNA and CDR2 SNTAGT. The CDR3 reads CASPIREAKNIQYF. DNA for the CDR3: TGTGCCAGCCCTATCAGGGAAGCCAAAAACATTCAGTACTTC.

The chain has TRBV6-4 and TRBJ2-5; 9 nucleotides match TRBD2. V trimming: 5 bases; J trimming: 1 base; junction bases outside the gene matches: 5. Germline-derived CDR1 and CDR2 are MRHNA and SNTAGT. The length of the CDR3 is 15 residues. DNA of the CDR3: TGTGCCAGCAGTCGCCTAGCGGGATCCCAAGAGACCCAGTACTTC. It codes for CASSRLAGSQETQYF.

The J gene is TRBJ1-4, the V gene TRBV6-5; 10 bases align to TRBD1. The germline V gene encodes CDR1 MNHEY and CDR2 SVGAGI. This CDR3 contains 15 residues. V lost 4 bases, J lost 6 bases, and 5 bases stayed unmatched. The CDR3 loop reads CASSSTGGRDEKLFF. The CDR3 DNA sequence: TGTGCCAGCAGTTCGACAGGGGGCCGAGATGAAAAACTGTTTTTT.

The DNA of the CDR3 is TGTGCCAGCAGTACGAAAACAGGGGTGGAGACCCAGTACTTC. As protein: CASSTKTGVETQYF. The chain couples TRBV9 to TRBJ2-5, with 7 bases lining up with TRBD1. Germline assignment: CDR1 SGDLS and CDR2 YYNGEE. The ends lost 5 bases at V and 5 bases at J; junction bases unmatched: 9. There are 14 residues in the CDR3.

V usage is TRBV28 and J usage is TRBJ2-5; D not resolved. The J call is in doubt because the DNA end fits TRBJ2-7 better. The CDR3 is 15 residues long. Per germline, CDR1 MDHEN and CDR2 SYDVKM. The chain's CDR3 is CASSLQYEIPYEQYF. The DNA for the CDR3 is TGTGCCAGCAGCCTACAATATGAAATTCCCTACGAGCAGTACTTC.

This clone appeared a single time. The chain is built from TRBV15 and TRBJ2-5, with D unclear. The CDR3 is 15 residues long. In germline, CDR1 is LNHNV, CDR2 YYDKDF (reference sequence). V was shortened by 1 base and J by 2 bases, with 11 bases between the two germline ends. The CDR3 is CATSRGPARQETQYF. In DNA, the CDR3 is TGTGCCACCAGCAGAGGACCGGCACGTCAAGAGACCCAGTACTTC.

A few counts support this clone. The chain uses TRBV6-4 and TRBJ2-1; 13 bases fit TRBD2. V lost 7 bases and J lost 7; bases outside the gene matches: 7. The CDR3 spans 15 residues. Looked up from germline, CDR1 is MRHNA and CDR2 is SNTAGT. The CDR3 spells CASTSLAGGPNEQFF. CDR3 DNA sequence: TGTGCCAGCACTTCACTAGCGGGAGGGCCAAATGAGCAGTTCTTC.

CDR3 residues: CASSITGANSPLHF. As DNA, the CDR3 is TGTGCCAGCAGTATAACAGGTGCCAATTCACCCCTCCACTTT. The chain joins TRBV28 to TRBJ1-6, with a possible D match to TRBD1 (5 bases). Germline assignment: CDR1 MDHEN and CDR2 SYDVKM. This CDR3 comprises 14 residues. V lost 5 bases to trimming and J lost 7 bases, with 12 bases between them.

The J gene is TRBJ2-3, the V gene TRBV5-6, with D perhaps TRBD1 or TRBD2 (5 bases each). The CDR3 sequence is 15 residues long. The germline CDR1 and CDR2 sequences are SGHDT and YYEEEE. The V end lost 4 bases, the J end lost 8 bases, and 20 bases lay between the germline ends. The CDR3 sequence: CASSGDRGLEVTQYF. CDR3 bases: TGTGCCAGCAGCGGAGACCGGGGCTTGGAGGTTACGCAGTATTTT.

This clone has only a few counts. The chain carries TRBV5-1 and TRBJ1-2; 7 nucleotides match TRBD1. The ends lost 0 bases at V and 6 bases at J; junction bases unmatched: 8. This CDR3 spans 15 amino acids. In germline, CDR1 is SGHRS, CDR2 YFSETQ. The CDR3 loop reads CASSLGLQGSHGYTF. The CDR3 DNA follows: TGCGCCAGCAGCTTGGGGCTACAGGGGTCCCATGGCTACACCTTC.

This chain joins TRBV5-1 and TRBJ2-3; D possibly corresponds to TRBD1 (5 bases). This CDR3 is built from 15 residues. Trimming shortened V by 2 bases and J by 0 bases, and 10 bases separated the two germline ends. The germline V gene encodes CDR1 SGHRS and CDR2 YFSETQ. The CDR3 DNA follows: TGCGCCAGCAGCTTACAGGTTACTAGCACAGATACGCAGTATTTT. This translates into CASSLQVTSTDTQYF.

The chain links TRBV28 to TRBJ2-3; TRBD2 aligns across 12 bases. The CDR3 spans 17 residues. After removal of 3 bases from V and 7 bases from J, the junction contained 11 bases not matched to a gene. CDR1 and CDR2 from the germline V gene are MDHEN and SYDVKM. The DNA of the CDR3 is TGTGCCAGCAGTTTCGCGGCCGGACTAGCGGGAATGTATACGCAGTATTTT. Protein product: CASSFAAGLAGMYTQYF.

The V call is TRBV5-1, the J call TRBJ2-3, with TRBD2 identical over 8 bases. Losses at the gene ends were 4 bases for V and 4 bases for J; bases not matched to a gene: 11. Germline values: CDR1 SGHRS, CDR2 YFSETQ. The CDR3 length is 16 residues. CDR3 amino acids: CASSLTSALGADTQYF. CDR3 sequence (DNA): TGCGCCAGCAGCCTGACTAGCGCTCTTGGCGCAGATACGCAGTATTTT.

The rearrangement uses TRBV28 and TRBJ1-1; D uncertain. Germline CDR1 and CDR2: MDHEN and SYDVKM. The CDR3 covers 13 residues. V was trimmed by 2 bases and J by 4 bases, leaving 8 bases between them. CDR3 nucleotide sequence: TGTGCCAGCAGTTTAAGGGTAGTCACTGAAGCTTTCTTT. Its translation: CASSLRVVTEAFF.

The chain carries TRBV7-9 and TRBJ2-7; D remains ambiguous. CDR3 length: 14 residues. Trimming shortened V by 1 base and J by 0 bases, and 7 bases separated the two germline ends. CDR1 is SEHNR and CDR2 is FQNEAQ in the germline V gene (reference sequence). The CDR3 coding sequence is TGTGCCAGCAGCTTAGAGCGCGGCTCCTACGAGCAGTACTTC. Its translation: CASSLERGSYEQYF.

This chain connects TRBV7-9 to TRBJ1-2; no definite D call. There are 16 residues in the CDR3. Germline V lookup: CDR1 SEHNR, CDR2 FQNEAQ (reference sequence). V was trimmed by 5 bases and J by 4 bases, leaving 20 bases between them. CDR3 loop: CASSIFLAGSAYGYTF. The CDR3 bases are TGTGCCAGCAGCATCTTCCTTGCCGGCTCAGCCTATGGCTACACCTTC. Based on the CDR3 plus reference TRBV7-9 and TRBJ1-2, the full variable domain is DTGVSQNPRHKITKRGQNVTFRCDPISEHNRLYWYRQTLGQGPEFLTYFQNEAQLEKSRLLSDRFSAERPKGSFSTLEIQRTEQGDSAMYLCASSIFLAGSAYGYTFGSGTRLTVV.